The source of this T cell receptor (beta chain) is a study of T cell repertoires in aging, cancer and after chemotherapy. Peripheral blood genomic DNA, not sorted cells or RNA, was the template. General observations from the study: Loss of evenness, beyond lost richness, contributed to age-related TCR diversity decline in cancer patients.

Multiplex touch-down PCR with TRB-A/B primers amplified rearranged V-D-J TRB sequences. TCRdb reprocessed the multiplex PCR reads with MiXCR, giving one entry per CDR3 protein. This table holds thousands of distinct CDR3 sequences, approximately 32% found once. In this sample, this clonotype is medium-sized. As yet, its antigen is unknown. The receptor was derived from a human donor in good health. The specimen sequenced was blood.

The DNA for the CDR3 is TGCAGCGTGGATGGGACCGACTGGGGTACTGAAGCTTTCTTT. It codes for CSVDGTDWGTEAFF. V usage is TRBV29-1 and J usage is TRBJ1-1, with D perhaps matching TRBD1 (5 bases). V was clipped by 6 bases and J by 5 bases, with 19 bases between them. CDR3 length equals 14 residues. CDR1 and CDR2 from the germline V gene are SQVTM and ANQGSEA.